A selection of T cell receptor beta chains follows, all from one sample in a study of chemoradiotherapy in HPV16-positive cancers. Profiling relied on immunoSEQ multiplex PCR, and the TCRdb table lists in-frame clones only, not all of them. The sample includes 20,000 to 25,000 clones, over 85% seen only once; the top ten take about 5.8%. Sequencing used blood, obtained from a patient who underwent chemoradiotherapy. The receptors derive from a human donor with HPV-associated anogenital cancer. The CDR3 runs from the conserved cysteine through the conserved F or W. The order of the fields is J gene, V gene, D gene, clone size, CDR3 DNA, CDR3 protein. A D gene is named only where the DNA matches it firmly. Size tells how often a clone was seen (once, few, many) or the class of an expanded clone, and some rows leave it out.

J gene: TRBJ2-3; V gene: TRBV7-2; D gene: TRBD2; clone size: .; CDR3 DNA: TGTGCCAGCAGACATACTAGCGGTTACACAGATACGCAGTATTTT; CDR3 protein: CASRHTSGYTDTQYF
J gene: TRBJ2-7; V gene: TRBV6-1; D gene: TRBD1; clone size: .; CDR3 DNA: TGTGCCACCGGGACAGGGTCCCCCTACGAGCAGTACTTC; CDR3 protein: CATGTGSPYEQYF
J gene: TRBJ2-7; V gene: TRBV6-1; D gene: .; clone size: .; CDR3 DNA: TGTGCCAGCAGTGAAGCTGGGAAGTACGAGCAGTACTTC; CDR3 protein: CASSEAGKYEQYF
J gene: TRBJ2-3; V gene: TRBV4-2; D gene: TRBD2; clone size: .; CDR3 DNA: TGTGCCAGCAGCCAAGAGACTAGCGGGGGGGTTAGCACAGATACGCAGTATTTT; CDR3 protein: CASSQETSGGVSTDTQYF
J gene: TRBJ2-6; V gene: TRBV5-5; D gene: .; clone size: .; CDR3 DNA: TGTGCCAGCAGCTTAGCACAGGGCTCTGGGGCCAACGTCCTGACTTTC; CDR3 protein: CASSLAQGSGANVLTF
J gene: TRBJ2-3; V gene: TRBV29-1; D gene: .; clone size: few; CDR3 DNA: TGCAGCGTTGACCCTGGAACCACAGATACGCAGTATTTT; CDR3 protein: CSVDPGTTDTQYF
J gene: TRBJ2-1; V gene: TRBV7-3; D gene: .; clone size: once; CDR3 DNA: TGTGCCAGCAGCACGCGACAGGGAGGCAATGAGCAGTTCTTC; CDR3 protein: CASSTRQGGNEQFF
J gene: TRBJ2-1; V gene: TRBV5-6; D gene: .; clone size: .; CDR3 DNA: TGTGCCAGCAGCTTGGCCAAGACTTTTGGTGGTGAGCAGTTCTTC; CDR3 protein: CASSLAKTFGGEQFF
J gene: TRBJ2-2; V gene: TRBV10-3; D gene: TRBD1; clone size: .; CDR3 DNA: TGTGCCATCAGTAAGGGACAGGGCGGCACCGGGGAGCTGTTTTTT; CDR3 protein: CAISKGQGGTGELFF
J gene: TRBJ2-1; V gene: TRBV6-1; D gene: .; clone size: .; CDR3 DNA: TGTGCCAGCCGTCGGGGACTGGGGGGTGAGCAGTTCTTC; CDR3 protein: CASRRGLGGEQFF
J gene: TRBJ1-5; V gene: TRBV21-1; D gene: .; clone size: .; CDR3 DNA: TGTGCCAGCAGCAAAGCGCCAGCCCCGGGTGGATGGGGTGGCAATCAGCCCCAGCATTTT; CDR3 protein: CASSKAPAPGGWGGNQPQHF
J gene: TRBJ2-3; V gene: TRBV29-1; D gene: TRBD2; clone size: once; CDR3 DNA: TGCAGCACGGTACCCGGGGGGGCAGATACGCAGTATTTT; CDR3 protein: CSTVPGGADTQYF
J gene: TRBJ2-3; V gene: TRBV6-5; D gene: TRBD2; clone size: .; CDR3 DNA: TGTGCCAGCAGTTACTCTGCGGGGGGGCCAGATACGCAGTATTTT; CDR3 protein: CASSYSAGGPDTQYF
J gene: TRBJ2-3; V gene: TRBV6-4; D gene: .; clone size: .; CDR3 DNA: TGTGCCAGCAGTGGAGCCCCCTTTTCGAGCACAGATACGCAGTATTTT; CDR3 protein: CASSGAPFSSTDTQYF
J gene: TRBJ2-1; V gene: TRBV5-1; D gene: TRBD2; clone size: .; CDR3 DNA: TGCGCCAGCAGCTTTCTAGCGGGGGGGCTAAATGAGCAGTTCTTC; CDR3 protein: CASSFLAGGLNEQFF
J gene: TRBJ2-3; V gene: TRBV6-6; D gene: TRBD2; clone size: .; CDR3 DNA: TGTGCCAGCAGTTGGACTAGCGGGGGGGCCAGAGATACGCAGTATTTT; CDR3 protein: CASSWTSGGARDTQYF
J gene: TRBJ2-5; V gene: TRBV5-1; D gene: .; clone size: .; CDR3 DNA: TGCGCCAGCACCGTGTCTGGGGGGGAGACCCAGTACTTC; CDR3 protein: CASTVSGGETQYF
J gene: TRBJ2-7; V gene: TRBV6-5; D gene: TRBD2; clone size: .; CDR3 DNA: TGTGCCAGCAGTTACGGGGTTAGCGGGGGAGGAGAGCAGTACTTC; CDR3 protein: CASSYGVSGGGEQYF
J gene: TRBJ1-5; V gene: TRBV7-9; D gene: TRBD1; clone size: .; CDR3 DNA: TGTGCCAGCAGCTCAGGGGGGGGGAGAGGGAGCAATCAGCCCCAGCATTTT; CDR3 protein: CASSSGGGRGSNQPQHF
J gene: TRBJ2-5; V gene: TRBV10-3; D gene: .; clone size: .; CDR3 DNA: TGTGCCGCGAAAGGACAGACCGGGACTAACCCCGAAGAGACCCAGTACTTC; CDR3 protein: CAAKGQTGTNPEETQYF
J gene: TRBJ2-2; V gene: TRBV6-4; D gene: .; clone size: .; CDR3 DNA: TGTGCCAGCAGGGGGACTAACACCGGGGAGCTGTTTTTT; CDR3 protein: CASRGTNTGELFF
J gene: TRBJ2-2; V gene: TRBV5-1; D gene: .; clone size: .; CDR3 DNA: TGCGCCAGCAATGGGGGGCGGAACACCGGGGAGCTGTTTTTT; CDR3 protein: CASNGGRNTGELFF
J gene: TRBJ2-1; V gene: TRBV6-6; D gene: TRBD1; clone size: .; CDR3 DNA: TGTGCCAGCATGTTACCCCCGGGACAGGGGATAGATGAGCAGTTCTTC; CDR3 protein: CASMLPPGQGIDEQFF
J gene: TRBJ1-3; V gene: TRBV5-1; D gene: .; clone size: .; CDR3 DNA: TGCGCCAGCAGCTTGCCGGGGGTCTCTGGAAACACCATATATTTT; CDR3 protein: CASSLPGVSGNTIYF
J gene: TRBJ2-2; V gene: TRBV9; D gene: TRBD1; clone size: once; CDR3 DNA: TGTGCCAGCAGCGCCGGACAGGGCCCGAACACCGGGGAGCTGTTTTTT; CDR3 protein: CASSAGQGPNTGELFF
J gene: TRBJ1-5; V gene: TRBV15; D gene: .; clone size: .; CDR3 DNA: TGTGCCACCAGCAGATCAATGAGGGGTGGCAATCAGCCCCAGCATTTT; CDR3 protein: CATSRSMRGGNQPQHF
J gene: TRBJ1-2; V gene: TRBV5-6; D gene: TRBD1; clone size: .; CDR3 DNA: TGTGCCAGCAGCTTGGCAGGGACAGGCGACAACTATGGCTACACCTTC; CDR3 protein: CASSLAGTGDNYGYTF
J gene: TRBJ2-6; V gene: TRBV13; D gene: TRBD1; clone size: .; CDR3 DNA: TGTGCCAGCAGCTTTATATCGTGGGACAGGACGCTCTACTCTGGGGCCAACGTCCTGACTTTC; CDR3 protein: CASSFISWDRTLYSGANVLTF
J gene: TRBJ2-5; V gene: TRBV5-4; D gene: .; clone size: once; CDR3 DNA: TGTGCCAGCAGCCCCTCAAGTCGGGCAGAGACCCAGTACTTC; CDR3 protein: CASSPSSRAETQYF